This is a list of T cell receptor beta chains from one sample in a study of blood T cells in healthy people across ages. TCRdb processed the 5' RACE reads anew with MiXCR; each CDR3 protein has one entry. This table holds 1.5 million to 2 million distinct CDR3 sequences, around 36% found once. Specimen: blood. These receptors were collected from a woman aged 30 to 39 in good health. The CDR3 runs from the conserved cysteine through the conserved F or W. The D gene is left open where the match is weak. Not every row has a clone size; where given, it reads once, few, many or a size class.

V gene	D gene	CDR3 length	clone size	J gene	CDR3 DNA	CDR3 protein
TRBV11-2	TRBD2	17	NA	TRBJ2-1	TGTGCCAGCAGCTTAGCTAGCGGGAGGAGCTCCTACAATGAGCAGTTCTTC	CASSLASGRSSYNEQFF
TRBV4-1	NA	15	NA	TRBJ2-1	TGCGTCAGCAGCCAGAGGCCCCGGGGAGACGGTGAGCAGTTCTTC	CVSSQRPRGDGEQFF
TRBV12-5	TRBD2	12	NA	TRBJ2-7	TGTGCTAGTGGTGGACCCGGGACTAGCAAGTACTTC	CASGGPGTSKYF
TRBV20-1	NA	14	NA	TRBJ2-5	TGCAGTGCTAACAAGAGGGGGTTTCAAGAGACCCAGTACTTC	CSANKRGFQETQYF
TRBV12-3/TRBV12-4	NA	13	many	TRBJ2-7	TGTGCCAGCAGCCCCGGGGGAACCTACGAGCAGTACTTC	CASSPGGTYEQYF
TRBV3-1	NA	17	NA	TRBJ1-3	TGTGCCAGCAGCCAAGGGGAAGCCGCTATCTCTGGAAACACCATATATTTT	CASSQGEAAISGNTIYF
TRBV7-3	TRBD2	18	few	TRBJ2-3	TGTGCCAGCTCCCGATCGGCTAGCGGGGGGCCTAGCACAGATACGCAGTATTTT	CASSRSASGGPSTDTQYF
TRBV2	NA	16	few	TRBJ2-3	TGTGCCAGCCTCAACCCCCCAGGGGGGCCCACAGATACGCAGTATTTT	CASLNPPGGPTDTQYF
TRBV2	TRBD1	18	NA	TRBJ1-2	TGTGCCAGCAGTGAAGGGATAAGGCAGGGGGCGCTCATCTATGGCTACACCTTC	CASSEGIRQGALIYGYTF
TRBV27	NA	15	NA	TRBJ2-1	TGTGCCACCACCCAAGCCGGGACACCTTACAATGAGCAGTTCTTC	CATTQAGTPYNEQFF
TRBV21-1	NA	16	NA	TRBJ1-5	TGTGCCAGCAGCACCTCCACAGGGGGTAGCAATCAGCCCCAGCATTTT	CASSTSTGGSNQPQHF
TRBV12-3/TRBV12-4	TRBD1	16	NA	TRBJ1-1	TGTGCCAGCAGACACTCCGGGACAGGGGTACTAGGTGAAGCTTTCTTT	CASRHSGTGVLGEAFF
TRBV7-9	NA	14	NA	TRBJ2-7	TGTGCCAGCAGCCAGACGGGGGCCCGTTACGAGCAGTACTTC	CASSQTGARYEQYF
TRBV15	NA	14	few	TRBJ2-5	TGTGCCACCAGCAGAGATAGGTCTGAGGAGACCCAGTACTTC	CATSRDRSEETQYF
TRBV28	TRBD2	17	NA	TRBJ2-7	TGTGCCAGCAGTTTGGGGTTAGCGGGGTCGATCTCCTACGAGCAGTACTTC	CASSLGLAGSISYEQYF
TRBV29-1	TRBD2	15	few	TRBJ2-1	TGCAGCGTTTTACTAGCGGGGGGGATATGGGATGAGCAGTTCTTC	CSVLLAGGIWDEQFF
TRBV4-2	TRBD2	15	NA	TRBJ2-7	TGTGCCAGCAGCCAATTAGCGGGGGGGAAGTACGAGCAGTACTTC	CASSQLAGGKYEQYF
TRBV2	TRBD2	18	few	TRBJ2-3	TGTGCCAGCCGTGTCCGAGGTAGCGGGAGCCCTAGCACAGATACGCAGTATTTT	CASRVRGSGSPSTDTQYF
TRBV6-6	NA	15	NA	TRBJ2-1	TGTGCCAGCATCTCCAGCGAGAGCTTTCGGAATGAGCAGTTCTTC	CASISSESFRNEQFF
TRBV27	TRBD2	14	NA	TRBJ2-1	TGTGCCAGCAGTTGGGAAGCGGGAGTTAATGAGCAGTTCTTC	CASSWEAGVNEQFF
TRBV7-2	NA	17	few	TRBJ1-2	TGTGCCAGCAGCTTAGTGTCTCTGTCCAGGGGATTTTATGGCTACACCTTC	CASSLVSLSRGFYGYTF
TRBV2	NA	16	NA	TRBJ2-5	TGTGCCAGCAGTGAACCTGCGGGTCCGTCCCAAGAGACCCAGTACTTC	CASSEPAGPSQETQYF
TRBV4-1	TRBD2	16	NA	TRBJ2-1	TGCGCCAGCAGCCAAGATCTTAGCGGGAGGGCCAATGAGCAGTTCTTC	CASSQDLSGRANEQFF
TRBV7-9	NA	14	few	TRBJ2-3	TGTGCCAGCAGCTTCCCTTTTAGCACAGATACGCAGTATTTT	CASSFPFSTDTQYF
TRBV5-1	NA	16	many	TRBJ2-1	TGCGCCAGCAGCTTGGTTGGGTCGGGGTTCTACAATGAGCAGTTCTTC	CASSLVGSGFYNEQFF
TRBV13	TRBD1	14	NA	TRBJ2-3	TGTGCCAGCAGTCTGACAGGGCCGGGGAATACGCAGTATTTT	CASSLTGPGNTQYF
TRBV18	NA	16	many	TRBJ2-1	TGTGCCAGCTCACCGTTCGGCCTACGGGGGAGCAATGAGCAGTTCTTC	CASSPFGLRGSNEQFF
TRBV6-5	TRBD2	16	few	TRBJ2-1	TGTGCCAGCTCTTTGCGGGAGGGCCGATGGGACAATGAGCAGTTCTTC	CASSLREGRWDNEQFF
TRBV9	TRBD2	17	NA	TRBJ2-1	TGTGCCAGCAGCTCTCACGGGCTAGCGGGGTTCGACAATGAGCAGTTCTTC	CASSSHGLAGFDNEQFF
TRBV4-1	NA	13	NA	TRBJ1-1	TGCGCCAGCAGCCTATCTCAGCCCACTGAAGCTTTCTTT	CASSLSQPTEAFF
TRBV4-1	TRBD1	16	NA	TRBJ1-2	TGCGCCAGCAGCCTTCATCTGGGACAGACAAACTATGGCTACACCTTC	CASSLHLGQTNYGYTF
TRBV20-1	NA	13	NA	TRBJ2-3	TGCAGTGCTAGGGACCCCGGCCGAGATACGCAGTATTTT	CSARDPGRDTQYF
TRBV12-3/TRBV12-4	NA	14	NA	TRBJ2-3	TGTGCCAGCGGATTCAGGGTCACCACAGATACGCAGTATTTT	CASGFRVTTDTQYF
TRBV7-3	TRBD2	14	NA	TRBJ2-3	TGTGCCAGCATCTTAAATCTTCTAGCGGGGGGTGTGTATTTT	CASILNLLAGGVYF
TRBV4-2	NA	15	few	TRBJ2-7	TGTGCCAGCAGCCAAGATTGGGGGGCCTCCTACGAGCAGTACTTC	CASSQDWGASYEQYF
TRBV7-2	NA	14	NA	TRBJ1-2	TGTGCCAGCAGCTTCGCCGGAGAAAGCTATGGCTACACCTTC	CASSFAGESYGYTF
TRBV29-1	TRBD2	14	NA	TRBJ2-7	TGCAGCGGCTCACTAGCGGAGCTCCACAATGAGCAGTACTTC	CSGSLAELHNEQYF
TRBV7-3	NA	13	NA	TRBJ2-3	TGTGCCAGCAGCTTAATAGTTGATGATACGCAGTATTTT	CASSLIVDDTQYF
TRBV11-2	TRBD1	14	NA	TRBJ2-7	TGTGTCAGCAGCTCGTTACAGGGGTACTACGAGCAGTACTTC	CVSSSLQGYYEQYF
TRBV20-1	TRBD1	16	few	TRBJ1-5	TGCAGTGCTAGAGCCGGGGACAGGCTTCTGGATCAGCCCCAGCATTTT	CSARAGDRLLDQPQHF
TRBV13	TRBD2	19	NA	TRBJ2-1	TGTGCCAGCAGCTCACCCGCAATCCTAGCGGGGAGACCTTACAATGAGCAGTTCTTC	CASSSPAILAGRPYNEQFF
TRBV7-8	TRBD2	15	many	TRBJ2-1	TGTGCCAGCAGACAAAGCGGGATCTCCTACAATGAGCAGTTCTTC	CASRQSGISYNEQFF
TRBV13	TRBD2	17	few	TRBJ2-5	TGTGCCAGCAGCTTAGGCGTGCTAGCGGGGGGCCAAGAGACCCAGTACTTC	CASSLGVLAGGQETQYF
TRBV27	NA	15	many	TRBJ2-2	TGTGCCAGCAGCTTAGAGGCAGGAGGCACCGGGGAGCTGTTTTTT	CASSLEAGGTGELFF
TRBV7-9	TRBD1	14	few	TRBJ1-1	TGTGCCAGCAGGTCCGGGACAGAGAACACTGAAGCTTTCTTT	CASRSGTENTEAFF